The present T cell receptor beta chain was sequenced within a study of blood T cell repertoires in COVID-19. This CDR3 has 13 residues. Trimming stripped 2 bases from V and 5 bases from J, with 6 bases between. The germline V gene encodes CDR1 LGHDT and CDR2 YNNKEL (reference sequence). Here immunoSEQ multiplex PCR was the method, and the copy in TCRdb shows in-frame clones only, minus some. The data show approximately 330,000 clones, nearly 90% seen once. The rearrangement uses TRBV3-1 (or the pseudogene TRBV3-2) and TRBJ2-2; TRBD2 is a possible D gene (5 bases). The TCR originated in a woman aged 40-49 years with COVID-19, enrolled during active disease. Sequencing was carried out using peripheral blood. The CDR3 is CASSQTRTGELFF. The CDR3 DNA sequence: TGTGCCAGCAGCCAAACTAGAACCGGGGAGCTGTTTTTT.